A selection of T cell receptor beta chains follows, all from one sample in a study of PD-L1 blockade in urothelial cancer. The protocol was immunoSEQ multiplex PCR, while the TCRdb copy is restricted to in-frame clones and leaves out a portion. The sample lists approximately 70,000 clones, 85% to 90% seen once, with about 3.2% in the top ten. The input for sequencing was PBMCs, taken around atezolizumab (anti-PD-L1) treatment. The receptors were gathered from a man in his 60s with urothelial cancer. CDR3s include the opening cysteine and the closing phenylalanine or tryptophan. Fields, in order: V gene, J gene, clone size, D gene, CDR3 DNA, CDR3 protein. The D gene is left open where the match is weak. Expanded clones get a size class; other rows say once, few or many, or leave the size out.

>TRBV5-1|TRBJ1-1|.|.
TGCGCCAGCAGCTTAACACAGGGCCCGAACACTGAAGCTTTCTTT
CASSLTQGPNTEAFF
>TRBV6-4|TRBJ2-3|.|TRBD2
TGTGCCAGCAGTGAGCTAGCGGGGGCTGGGGGCACAGATACGCAGTATTTT
CASSELAGAGGTDTQYF
>TRBV9|TRBJ2-1|.|TRBD2
TGTGCCAGCAGCGTATCTAGCGGAAGGAGGAATGAGCAGTTCTTC
CASSVSSGRRNEQFF
>TRBV10-3|TRBJ2-7|few|TRBD1
TGTGCCATCAGTGGAACGAGACAGGGGAACGAGCAGTACTTC
CAISGTRQGNEQYF
>TRBV28|TRBJ2-7|.|TRBD2
TGTGCCAGCAGGGCTGGGGGGACGGGACTAGAAGAGCAGTACTTC
CASRAGGTGLEEQYF
>TRBV4-3|TRBJ2-5|.|.
TGCGCCAGCAGCCAAGGTACGGGGAGAGAGACCCAGTACTTC
CASSQGTGRETQYF
>TRBV5-4|TRBJ1-2|.|TRBD1
TGTGCCAGCAGCATAGGGACAGCTAACTATGGCTACACCTTC
CASSIGTANYGYTF
>TRBV4-1|TRBJ2-7|.|TRBD1
TGCGCCAGCAGCCAAACTGGACAGGGCTACGAGCAGTACTTC
CASSQTGQGYEQYF
>TRBV10-3|TRBJ1-1|once|TRBD1
TGTGCCATCAGTGAGGGTAAACAGGGGACCACTGAAGCTTTCTTT
CAISEGKQGTTEAFF
>TRBV5-1|TRBJ2-5|.|TRBD1
TGCGCCAGCAGTATTGCCGGGACAGGCCAAGAGACCCAGTACTTC
CASSIAGTGQETQYF
>TRBV5-1|TRBJ2-1|.|.
TGCGCCAGCAGCTTCCTAGCGCGGGGGCAGAATGAGCAGTTCTTC
CASSFLARGQNEQFF
>TRBV4-1|TRBJ1-1|.|TRBD1
TGCGCCAGCAGCCATCCCGGGACAGGGGGATTGGACACTGAAGCTTTCTTT
CASSHPGTGGLDTEAFF
>TRBV7-8|TRBJ1-1|.|TRBD1
TGTGCCAGCAGCCCCCGATCCGGGACAGGGGGGATAGGGGCTTTCTTT
CASSPRSGTGGIGAFF
>TRBV7-9|TRBJ1-1|.|.
TGTGCCAGCGACTCGCCCCCAATGAACACTGAAGCTTTCTTT
CASDSPPMNTEAFF
>TRBV6-1|TRBJ1-5|.|TRBD1
TGTGCCAGCAGCCGGGGGACAGGGGGCGGGCAGCCCCAGCATTTT
CASSRGTGGGQPQHF
>TRBV11-3|TRBJ2-1|.|TRBD2
TGTGCCAGCAGCCTAAGGGGTGTTAGCGGGCGACGGTCGCGGGAGCAGTTCTTC
CASSLRGVSGRRSREQFF
>TRBV7-6|TRBJ1-2|.|TRBD1
TGTGCCAGCAGCCTCGAGACAGGGGGCAACTATGGCTACACCTTC
CASSLETGGNYGYTF
>TRBV19|TRBJ1-2|.|.
TGTGCCAGTAGTATAGAGGCTGCGGCTAACTATGGCTACACCTTC
CASSIEAAANYGYTF
>TRBV7-2|TRBJ2-7|.|TRBD1
TGTGCCAGCAGCCCGTCGGGACAGGGGGTCTACGAGCAGTACTTC
CASSPSGQGVYEQYF
>TRBV27|TRBJ2-5|.|TRBD2
TGTGCCAGCGGGGGTTTGGGACTAGCGGAAGAGACCCAGTACTTC
CASGGLGLAEETQYF
>TRBV2|TRBJ2-3|.|.
TGTGCCAGCAGGTTACTAGACGATACGCAGTATTTT
CASRLLDDTQYF
>TRBV7-7|TRBJ2-1|.|TRBD1
TGTGCCAGCAGCCCCGGACAGGGGGGATACAATGAGCAGTTCTTC
CASSPGQGGYNEQFF
>TRBV7-3|TRBJ2-1|once|TRBD2
TGTGCCAGCAGCTTCCCGGGACTAGCGGGGGGACTCAAGGAGCAGTTCTTC
CASSFPGLAGGLKEQFF
>TRBV19|TRBJ1-1|.|.
TGTGCCAGTAGTATAGGTGGGGGCGGAAAAACTGAAGCTTTCTTT
CASSIGGGGKTEAFF
>TRBV5-4|TRBJ2-3|.|TRBD1
TGTGCCAGCAGCGGCTGGGACAGGGGAGCGACAGATACGCAGTATTTT
CASSGWDRGATDTQYF
>TRBV5-6|TRBJ2-7|once|.
TGTGCCAGCAGCCCCGGCCAGGGTATCGACGAGCAGTACTTC
CASSPGQGIDEQYF
>TRBV7-6|TRBJ2-3|.|TRBD1
TGTGCCAGCAGCTCCAGACAGGGGGCTACAGATACGCAGTATTTT
CASSSRQGATDTQYF
>TRBV5-6|TRBJ1-1|.|.
TGTGCCAGCAGCTCCCAGGGGATCTCTGAAGCTTTCTTT
CASSSQGISEAFF